These 20 T cell receptor beta chains were all obtained from the same sample, sequenced in a study of T cell clones after liver transplantation (dated by TCRdb to about 2019). The library relied on the immunoSEQ multiplex PCR assay. Sourced from immuneACCESS, this table was stored by TCRdb with only in-frame sequences that have V and J called. A share of the clones is absent; for the studies checked, an unresolved V gene accounts for under half, and the remainder has no known explanation. Here the sample has about 47,000 clones; 86% occur a single time. The ten largest clonotypes hold approximately 15% of the sample. The sequencing used CD8+ T cells from blood, collected 12 months after liver transplant. These receptors originate from a human patient who received a liver transplant. In transplant recipients, some T cells may be of donor rather than host origin.

The chain uses TRBV6-6 and TRBJ2-1; 12 nucleotides line up with TRBD2. Germline loops: CDR1 MNHNY, CDR2 SVGAGI (reference sequence). The CDR3 length is 15 residues. V was pared by 6 bases and J by 5 bases, with 5 bases of the junction left unmatched. CDR3 in amino acids: CASRQTSGRNNEQFF. The CDR3 bases are TGTGCCAGCAGACAGACTAGCGGGAGAAACAATGAGCAGTTCTTC.

The chain combines TRBV15 with TRBJ2-2; 9 bases match TRBD1. V trimming: 5 bases; J trimming: 5 bases; junction bases outside the gene matches: 9. Germline CDR1 is LNHNV and CDR2 is YYDKDF (reference sequence). The CDR3 consists of 16 residues. The CDR3 DNA reads TGTGCCACCAGCTTCCCAGGACAGGGGACTACCGGGGAGCTGTTTTTT. It yields the protein CATSFPGQGTTGELFF.

The V call is TRBV4-1, the J call TRBJ1-4; D gene unclear. Between the trimmed V and J ends, which lost 2 bases and 6 bases, there was a span of 16 bases. The V gene's germline CDR1 is MGHRA and CDR2 YSYEKL. The length of the CDR3 is 16 residues. This chain's CDR3 is CASSQSAGQRDEKLFF. CDR3 sequence (DNA): TGCGCCAGCAGCCAATCGGCTGGGCAGCGGGATGAAAAACTGTTTTTT.

The chain is built from TRBV29-1 and TRBJ2-7; 8 bases are a match to TRBD1. The V gene end was trimmed by 7 bases and the J gene end by 0 bases; junction bases not matched to a gene: 2. CDR3 length: 12 residues. Germline CDR1 and CDR2: SQVTM and ANQGSEA. CDR3 DNA sequence: TGCAGCGGAGGACAGGGCTCCTACGAGCAGTACTTC. Protein sequence: CSGGQGSYEQYF.

This clone has only a few counts. This chain links TRBV5-1 with TRBJ2-7, with D perhaps TRBD1 or TRBD2 (5 bases each). CDR3 length equals 13 residues. Germline CDR1 and CDR2: SGHRS and YFSETQ. Trimming removed 0 bases at V and 6 bases at J, with 10 bases between. CDR3 amino acids: CASSLGGVREQYF. CDR3 DNA sequence: TGCGCCAGCAGCTTGGGAGGGGTACGCGAGCAGTACTTC.

This clone came up a few times. CDR3 sequence: CASSLRGPMSYEQYF. The CDR3 DNA reads as TGTGCCAGCAGCTTGCGGGGGCCTATGTCCTACGAGCAGTACTTC. The chain joins TRBV5-7 to TRBJ2-7; D tentatively fits TRBD1 or TRBD2 (6 bases each). TRBV5-7 is an ORF; its function is uncertain. The CDR3 has 15 residues. Trimming cost V 1 base and J 1 base, with 12 bases left between them.

The CDR3 protein is CASSPSPGYEQYF. The CDR3, as DNA: TGTGCCAGTAGTCCTTCGCCTGGCTACGAGCAGTACTTC. The chain links TRBV19 to TRBJ2-7; no definite D call. Germline CDR1 and CDR2: LNHDA and SQIVND (reference sequence). This CDR3 is built from 13 residues. Trimming shortened V by 5 bases and J by 3 bases, and 11 bases separated the two germline ends.

V and J are TRBV5-6 and TRBJ1-5; 7 bases map to TRBD1. The CDR3 consists of 14 residues. In germline, CDR1 is SGHDT, CDR2 YYEEEE. With 6 bases clipped from V and 3 bases from J, the junction kept 6 bases outside the gene matches. CDR3 sequence: CASNRQGYNQPQHF. DNA for the CDR3: TGTGCCAGCAACCGACAGGGCTACAATCAGCCCCAGCATTTT.

In its sample, this clone ranks as medium-sized. The J gene is TRBJ2-7, the V gene TRBV19, with TRBD1 matching 7 bases. The CDR3 has 13 amino acids. The ends lost 3 bases at V and 3 bases at J; junction bases unmatched: 2. Per the germline V gene, CDR1 is LNHDA and CDR2 is SQIVND (reference sequence). The CDR3 is CASSIGQDYEQYF. CDR3 bases: TGTGCCAGTAGTATTGGACAGGACTACGAGCAGTACTTC. Full variable domain (remainder filled in from reference TRBV19 and TRBJ2-7): DGGITQSPKYLFRKEGQNVTLSCEQNLNHDAMYWYRQDPGQGLRLIYYSQIVNDFQKGDIAEGYSVSREKKESFPLTVTSAQKNPTAFYLCASSIGQDYEQYFGPGTRLTVT.

The chain uses TRBV7-9 and TRBJ2-5; the match to TRBD2 covers 9 bases. V shed 2 bases, J shed 5 bases, and the junction held 12 bases outside the gene matches. CDR3 length: 17 amino acids. The germline CDR1 and CDR2 sequences are SEHNR and FQNEAQ (reference sequence). CDR3 region: CASSLISAGGFHETQYF. As DNA, the CDR3 is TGTGCCAGCAGCTTAATTTCAGCGGGAGGATTCCACGAGACCCAGTACTTC.

V gene TRBV15 combines with J gene TRBJ2-7, with 7 bases lining up with TRBD1. In germline, CDR1 is LNHNV, CDR2 YYDKDF (reference sequence). The CDR3 sequence is 19 residues long. V shed 0 bases and J 0 bases; nucleotides not matched to a gene: 14. The CDR3 DNA sequence: TGTGCCACCAGCAGAGAAGAAGGGGCGACAGGGTACGACTCCTACGAGCAGTACTTC. It translates to CATSREEGATGYDSYEQYF.

The rearrangement uses TRBV19 and TRBJ1-3; no clear D. Germline-derived CDR1 and CDR2 are LNHDA and SQIVND (reference sequence). V was trimmed by 0 bases and J by 2 bases, leaving 11 bases between them. The CDR3 length is 16 residues. The CDR3 loop reads CASSIDHPNPGNTIYF. The CDR3 DNA reads TGTGCCAGTAGTATAGATCACCCGAATCCTGGAAACACCATATATTTT. The full variable domain, in which reference TRBV19 and TRBJ1-3 provide the parts outside the CDR3, is DGGITQSPKYLFRKEGQNVTLSCEQNLNHDAMYWYRQDPGQGLRLIYYSQIVNDFQKGDIAEGYSVSREKKESFPLTVTSAQKNPTAFYLCASSIDHPNPGNTIYFGEGSWLTVV.

The CDR3 DNA reads as TGTGCCAGCAGTTTCCGGGGGCCTACCTACGAGCAGTACTTC. Its translation is CASSFRGPTYEQYF. The genes are TRBV27 and TRBJ2-7, with D possibly called TRBD1 or TRBD2 (6 bases each). Germline lookup yields CDR1 MNHEY and CDR2 SMNVEV (reference sequence). The CDR3 length is 14 residues. Trimming cost V 3 bases and J 2 bases, with 11 bases left between them.

This chain joins TRBV19 and TRBJ1-5; D is ambiguous. Germline values: CDR1 LNHDA, CDR2 SQIVND (reference sequence). Trimming removed 0 bases at V and 7 bases at J, with 10 bases between. This CDR3 has 14 residues. The CDR3 bases are TGTGCCAGTAGTATAGATCTCGAATCACAGCCCCAGCATTTT. Amino acid sequence: CASSIDLESQPQHF.

The CDR3 nucleotides read TGTGCCAGCAGTGAGTACACTAAGACTGAAGCTTTCTTT. Protein: CASSEYTKTEAFF. The gene calls are TRBV2 and TRBJ1-1, with D unresolved. Per germline, CDR1 SNHLY and CDR2 FYNNEI. CDR3 length: 13 residues. The ends were cut back, 3 bases at V and 5 bases at J, with 10 bases in the middle.

The CDR3 DNA follows: TGCGCCAGCAGCCAAGCGTCTGGGGAGCTGTTTTTT. Translating gives CASSQASGELFF. This chain uses TRBV4-1 with TRBJ2-2, with D unclear. Trimming took off 1 base at V and 8 bases at J, with 5 bases between the two ends. Germline V gene sequence: CDR1 MGHRA, CDR2 YSYEKL. The CDR3 contains 12 residues.

The chain has TRBV19 and TRBJ1-1, with TRBD1 matching over 8 bases. The CDR3 extends over 12 amino acids. V dropped 3 bases and J dropped 7; count of bases not matched to a gene: 1. Germline CDR1 and CDR2: LNHDA and SQIVND (reference sequence). The CDR3 loop reads CASSMDRVEAFF. The CDR3 nucleotides read TGTGCCAGTAGTATGGACAGGGTTGAAGCTTTCTTT.

The DNA of the CDR3 is TGCGCCAGCAGCCAAGAGAGCGCTAGCGCAGTGCTCAATGAGCAGTTCTTC. Protein: CASSQESASAVLNEQFF. The genes are TRBV4-1 and TRBJ2-1, with D maybe TRBD2 (6 bases). V lost 0 bases, J lost 6 bases, and 18 bases lay in between. CDR1 and CDR2 (germline): MGHRA, YSYEKL. This CDR3 region has 17 residues.

The chain carries TRBV27 and TRBJ2-7, with TRBD1 identical over 8 bases. V dropped 6 bases and J dropped 4; count of bases not matched to a gene: 8. Germline V CDR1 and CDR2: MNHEY, SMNVEV (reference sequence). The CDR3 has 14 amino acids. CDR3 in DNA: TGTGCCAGCAGCGTACGACAGGGGTGGTACGAGCAGTACTTC. Translating it yields CASSVRQGWYEQYF.

V gene TRBV10-1 combines with J gene TRBJ2-7, with D perhaps assigned TRBD1 or TRBD2 (5 bases each). The V gene's germline CDR1 is WNHNN and CDR2 SYGVQD (reference sequence). CDR3 length equals 14 residues. V was clipped by 3 bases and J by 5 bases, with 14 bases between them. CDR3 sequence reads: CASSERARDHEQYF. The DNA for the CDR3 is TGCGCCAGCAGTGAAAGAGCCAGGGACCACGAGCAGTACTTC.